Shown below are 10 T cell receptor beta chains from a single sample sequenced in a study of blood T cell repertoires in COVID-19. Assay used: immunoSEQ multiplex PCR; TCRdb lists only in-frame clones, some missing. This table holds 200,000 to 250,000 clones, approximately 90% found once. What was sequenced was PBMCs or T cells enriched from blood (not recorded which). The receptor set was obtained from a man in his fifties or sixties who had been exposed to COVID-19.

J is TRBJ1-5 and V is TRBV18, with unresolved D. Germline CDR1 KGHSH, CDR2 LQKENI. Trimming stripped 6 bases from V and 0 bases from J, with 9 bases between. The CDR3 is made up of 14 amino acids. The CDR3 nucleotides are TGTGCCAGCTCGATACGAGCTAGCAATCAGCCCCAGCATTTT. Its translation: CASSIRASNQPQHF.

V and J are TRBV5-4 and TRBJ1-2; D is perhaps TRBD1 (5 bases). Per the germline V gene, CDR1 is SGHNT and CDR2 is YYREEE (reference sequence). This CDR3 region has 13 residues. V was clipped by 3 bases and J by 4 bases, with 10 bases between them. The CDR3: CASSYDSAYGYTF. In DNA, the CDR3 is TGTGCCAGCAGCTACGACAGTGCCTATGGCTACACCTTC.

The rearrangement uses TRBV25-1 and TRBJ2-4; D unresolved. Germline CDR1 MGHDK, CDR2 SYGVNS. Trimming pared 4 bases from V and 6 bases from J, leaving 4 bases between. This CDR3 spans 11 amino acids. The CDR3 is CASSVSNIQYF. The CDR3 nucleotides read TGTGCCAGCAGTGTATCAAACATTCAGTACTTC.

In DNA form, the CDR3 reads TGTGCCAGCAGTTTGGTGGAGCTGGGGCCCCAGCATTTT. Amino acid sequence: CASSLVELGPQHF. V gene TRBV28 combines with J gene TRBJ1-5; D is ambiguous. In germline, CDR1 is MDHEN, CDR2 SYDVKM. The V gene lost 3 bases and the J gene lost 9 bases, with 12 bases spanning the gap. CDR3 length: 13 amino acids.

The genes are TRBV11-2 and TRBJ2-1; the D is unclear. Germline CDR1 and CDR2: SGHAT and FQNNGV. CDR3 length: 17 amino acids. Deletions cut 1 base from V and 0 bases from J, with 13 bases between. CDR3 residues: CASSLGFAVRSYNEQFF. CDR3 nucleotide sequence: TGTGCCAGCAGCTTAGGTTTCGCGGTCCGCTCCTACAATGAGCAGTTCTTC.

This chain joins TRBV3-1 (or the pseudogene TRBV3-2) and TRBJ1-4, with a possible D match to TRBD1 (5 bases). The CDR3 runs to 15 residues. With 3 bases removed from V and 1 base from J, the gap between germline ends came to 9 bases. Germline CDR1 is LGHDT and CDR2 is YNNKEL (reference sequence). In DNA, the CDR3 is TGTGCCAGCAGCCAGAAGACAGTAACTAATGAAAAACTGTTTTTT. This codes for CASSQKTVTNEKLFF.

This sequence joins TRBV28 and TRBJ1-2; TRBD1 aligns across 10 bases. CDR1 and CDR2 (germline): MDHEN, SYDVKM. The length of the CDR3 is 13 residues. Unmatched junction bases numbered 6, after V lost 7 bases and J lost 7 bases. CDR3 loop: CASTQTGGPGYTF. CDR3 nucleotides: TGTGCCAGCACCCAGACAGGGGGCCCTGGCTACACCTTC.

V gene TRBV18 combines with J gene TRBJ1-1; TRBD1 might be the D (6 bases). The V and J ends lost 5 bases and 0 bases respectively, with 13 bases between them. The CDR3 has 15 amino acids. CDR1 is KGHSH, CDR2 LQKENI, per germline. The CDR3 region is CASSISGQMNTEAFF. CDR3 bases: TGTGCCAGCTCAATTTCAGGACAGATGAACACTGAAGCTTTCTTT.

The gene calls are TRBV27 and TRBJ2-5; 11 bases align to TRBD2. Germline V gene sequence: CDR1 MNHEY, CDR2 SMNVEV (reference sequence). The CDR3 loop spans 13 amino acids. Trimming at V came to 3 bases and at J to 11 bases, leaving 5 bases not matched to a gene. CDR3 in amino acids: CASSLASGGSQYF. CDR3 sequence (DNA): TGTGCCAGCAGTTTGGCTAGCGGGGGGTCTCAGTACTTC.

The J gene is TRBJ1-1, the V gene TRBV18, with D tentatively TRBD1 (6 bases). Trimming pared 2 bases from V and 7 bases from J, leaving 20 bases between. Germline CDR1 and CDR2: KGHSH and LQKENI. The CDR3 length is 16 residues. CDR3 DNA: TGTGCCAGCTCACCAATGATGGCAGGGGCCAGGAGTGAAGCTTTCTTT. Encoded protein: CASSPMMAGARSEAFF.